The clone carrying this T cell receptor beta chain came up many times. This entry is derived from a study of T-cell reconstitution after alpha-beta-depleted transplantation in children. During its preparation, the TCRbeta library received unique molecular identifiers. TCRdb reanalysed the PCR reads using MiXCR and keeps one entry per CDR3 protein. The data hold about 110,000 distinct CDR3 sequences, with 10% observed a single time. Germline CDR1 MNHEY, CDR2 SMNVEV (reference sequence). V lost 6 bases, J lost 0 bases, and 11 bases lay in between. The CDR3 is made up of 14 amino acids. The chain is built from TRBV27 and TRBJ1-2; D is possibly TRBD1 (5 bases). The receptor comes from a boy aged 2 to 10 with acute lymphoblastic leukemia, due to receive a stem cell transplant. Sequencing used PBMCs, obtained before TCRalphabeta/CD19-depleted stem cell transplant. Here the CDR3 DNA reads TGTGCCAGCAGACGACAAGGGGCTAACTATGGCTACACCTTC. Translation gives CASRRQGANYGYTF.